This T cell receptor beta chain was sequenced during a study of CD8 T cells in ankylosing spondylitis. This clonotype was seen repeatedly, ten times or more. As yet, its antigen is unknown. The germline V gene has CDR1 SGHAT and CDR2 FQNNGV. Germline trimming cut 5 bases from V and 3 bases from J; bases unmatched to any gene: 13. The CDR3 has 16 amino acids. By quantitative 5'-RACE with molecular barcodes, the TCR beta libraries were made. TCRdb fed the 5' RACE reads into MiXCR, producing one record per CDR3 protein. The table shows some 270,000 distinct CDR3 sequences, with more than 15% occurring only once. General study results and limits: Seemingly distinctive of ankylosing spondylitis blood was a TCR beta motif formed by eight highly homologous variants. Some motif variants were previously reported in reactive arthritis synovial fluid and blood. Disease-linked clones proved CD8+ and comparatively uncommon in peripheral blood.

Material for sequencing was blood, either unsorted or a sorted T cell fraction (not recorded which). The V gene is TRBV11-2, the J gene TRBJ2-7; 7 bases align to TRBD1. This clonotype was obtained from a male donor with ankylosing spondylitis or in good health (not recorded which). The chain's CDR3 is CASSPMDRSGVYEQYF. CDR3 coding DNA: TGTGCCAGCAGCCCAATGGACAGGTCGGGCGTCTACGAGCAGTACTTC.